This entry lists 20 T cell receptor beta chains sequenced from one sample in a study of T cell changes during pregnancy in multiple sclerosis. Data came from immunoSEQ multiplex PCR; TCRdb stores just in-frame clones and leaves some out. The data hold approximately 41,000 clones, with more than 75% observed a single time. Sequencing used CD4+ T cells from peripheral blood mononuclear cells, obtained in the second trimester of pregnancy. These receptor sequences come from a female donor in good health, enrolled as a control in a pregnancy study.

CDR3 coding DNA: TGCGCCAGCAGCCCCCGAGCCTACGAGGACACCGGGGAGCTGTTTTTT. Its translation is CASSPRAYEDTGELFF. The chain combines TRBV4-3 with TRBJ2-2; the D is unclear. V gave up 4 bases and J gave up 3 bases, with 15 bases separating them. Germline V CDR1 and CDR2: LGHNA, YSLEER. The CDR3 runs 16 residues.

This rearrangement joins TRBV7-3 to TRBJ1-1; tentatively, D is TRBD1 (6 bases). CDR1 SGHTA and CDR2 FQGTGA come from the germline V gene. Trimming removed 1 base from V and 6 bases from J, with 15 bases in between. The CDR3 spans 15 residues. The CDR3 protein is CASSLMGPQGSEAFF. CDR3 nucleotides: TGTGCCAGCAGCTTAATGGGCCCACAGGGATCTGAAGCTTTCTTT. The full variable domain, rest sourced from reference TRBV7-3 and TRBJ1-1, is GAGVSQTPSNKVTEKGKYVELRCDPISGHTALYWYRQSLGQGPEFLIYFQGTGAADDSGLPNDRFFAVRPEGSVSTLKIQRTERGDSAVYLCASSLMGPQGSEAFFGQGTRLTVV.

This chain uses TRBV9 with TRBJ1-1; D ambiguous. The V gene's germline CDR1 is SGDLS and CDR2 YYNGEE. This CDR3 has 16 amino acids. V was pared by 4 bases and J by 5 bases, with 21 bases between. The CDR3: CASSPLPRAGGTEAFF. CDR3 DNA: TGTGCCAGCAGCCCTCTCCCCCGGGCAGGCGGGACTGAAGCTTTCTTT.

V and J are TRBV11-2 and TRBJ2-1; 12 positions agree with TRBD2. The CDR3 extends over 17 amino acids. V gave up 2 bases and J gave up 4 bases; unmatched junction bases: 6. Per germline, CDR1 SGHAT and CDR2 FQNNGV. This CDR3 reads CASSLTLLAGGYNEQFF. CDR3 coding DNA: TGTGCCAGCAGCTTAACCCTGCTAGCGGGGGGGTACAATGAGCAGTTCTTC. The whole variable domain, remainder taken from reference TRBV11-2 and TRBJ2-1, is EAGVAQSPRYKIIEKRQSVAFWCNPISGHATLYWYQQILGQGPKLLIQFQNNGVVDDSQLPKDRFSAERLKGVDSTLKIQPAKLEDSAVYLCASSLTLLAGGYNEQFFGPGTRLTVL.

The rearrangement links TRBV21-1 to TRBJ1-2; TRBD1 is taken as the D call from the table, unchecked against the DNA. TRBV21-1 is termed a pseudogene. CDR3 length equals 16 residues. In DNA, the CDR3 is TGTGCCAGCAGCAAAAGGGGGCAGGGGGCTAACTATGGCTACACCTTC. Translation: CASSKRGQGANYGYTF.

V usage is TRBV28 and J usage is TRBJ1-2; no clear D gene. Looked up from germline, CDR1 is MDHEN and CDR2 is SYDVKM. The CDR3 has 12 residues. The V gene lost 3 bases and the J gene lost 4 bases, with 6 bases spanning the gap. In DNA, the CDR3 is TGTGCCAGCAGTTTTAACAGCTATGGCTACACCTTC. Protein: CASSFNSYGYTF.

The V gene is TRBV11-2, the J gene TRBJ1-1; D gene ambiguous. The CDR3 runs 11 residues. Trimming cost V 0 bases and J 8 bases, with 4 bases left between them. Looked up from germline, CDR1 is SGHAT and CDR2 is FQNNGV. CDR3 sequence reads: CASSLEAEAFF. Written as DNA, the CDR3 is TGTGCCAGCAGCTTAGAGGCCGAAGCTTTCTTT.

This rearrangement joins TRBV9 to TRBJ1-2, with 10 bases matching TRBD1. V lost 3 bases to trimming and J lost 7 bases; unmatched junction nucleotides: 6. The CDR3 length is 14 residues. Germline-derived CDR1 and CDR2 are SGDLS and YYNGEE. CDR3 in amino acids: CASSGRQGAGGYTF. CDR3 coding DNA: TGTGCCAGCAGCGGAAGACAGGGGGCGGGTGGCTACACCTTC. The full variable domain, its missing parts supplied by reference TRBV9 and TRBJ1-2, is DSGVTQTPKHLITATGQRVTLRCSPRSGDLSVYWYQQSLDQGLQFLIQYYNGEERAKGNILERFSAQQFPDLHSELNLSSLELGDSALYFCASSGRQGAGGYTFGSGTRLTVV.

In this sample, this clone turned up once. The chain is built from TRBV6-1 and TRBJ1-5; D is unclear. Per germline, CDR1 MNHNS and CDR2 SASEGT. V was pared by 2 bases and J by 3 bases, with 11 bases between. This CDR3 has 15 amino acids. DNA of the CDR3: TGTGCCAGCAGTGAAAACTTCCCTCTCAATCAGCCCCAGCATTTT. It yields the protein CASSENFPLNQPQHF.

The V and J genes are TRBV7-9 and TRBJ2-1; D unclear. Trimming removed 3 bases at V and 5 bases at J, with 17 bases between. The CDR3 runs 16 residues. Germline loops: CDR1 SEHNR, CDR2 FQNEAQ (reference sequence). The chain's CDR3 is CASSFALGLGDNEQFF. In DNA form, the CDR3 reads TGTGCCAGCAGCTTTGCTTTGGGTCTTGGAGACAATGAGCAGTTCTTC.

The chain is built from TRBV11-2 and TRBJ2-2, with no clear D. The V gene lost 0 bases and the J gene lost 7 bases, with 3 bases spanning the gap. Germline V lookup: CDR1 SGHAT, CDR2 FQNNGV. The CDR3 is 12 residues long. The CDR3 region has the DNA TGTGCCAGCAGCTTAGATCGCGGGGAGCTGTTTTTT. It codes for CASSLDRGELFF.

This chain connects TRBV6-6 to TRBJ2-3; 9 positions agree with TRBD2. With V trimmed by 6 bases and J by 2 bases, 3 bases remained unmatched. CDR3 size: 14 residues. Germline V gene lookup returns CDR1 MNHNY and CDR2 SVGAGI (reference sequence). The CDR3 spells CASRVAGATDTQYF. The CDR3 DNA sequence: TGTGCCAGCAGGGTAGCGGGGGCCACAGATACGCAGTATTTT.

The V call is TRBV13, the J call TRBJ2-7; 7 nucleotides line up with TRBD2. Germline values: CDR1 PRHDT, CDR2 FYEKMQ (reference sequence). The ends lost 5 bases at V and 4 bases at J; junction bases unmatched: 8. The CDR3 spans 14 residues. The CDR3 bases are TGTGCCAGCAGCATCAGTGGGGGGGGGTACGAGCAGTACTTC. It encodes CASSISGGGYEQYF.

V usage is TRBV4-3 and J usage is TRBJ1-2; D not resolved. Trimming took 0 bases from V and 5 from J, leaving 13 bases between them. This CDR3 is built from 15 residues. Germline V CDR1 and CDR2: LGHNA, YSLEER. CDR3 region: CASSQDWTTTYGYTF. Here the CDR3 DNA reads TGCGCCAGCAGCCAAGATTGGACGACTACTTATGGCTACACCTTC.

The chain has TRBV7-2 and TRBJ2-3; D is possibly TRBD1 (6 bases). Per germline, CDR1 SGHTA and CDR2 FQGNSA. Trimming took 6 bases from V and 1 from J, leaving 17 bases between them. The CDR3 totals 16 residues. The CDR3 nucleotides are TGTGCCAGCAGGGAAGGGCAGGGGAGAGGCACAGATACGCAGTATTTT. It yields the protein CASREGQGRGTDTQYF.

CDR3 bases: TGTGCCAGCAGCCAAGAACGGACAGCCTTAAGGGGTCATGGGGCCAACGTCCTGACTTTC. This encodes CASSQERTALRGHGANVLTF. V gene TRBV14 combines with J gene TRBJ2-6; tentative D call: TRBD1 (6 bases). The CDR3 length is 20 residues. Trimming pared 0 bases from V and 3 bases from J, leaving 21 bases between. Germline loops: CDR1 SGHDN, CDR2 FVKESK.

The rearrangement joins TRBV25-1 to TRBJ2-1; 8 bases align to TRBD2. The germline CDR1 and CDR2 sequences are MGHDK and SYGVNS. This CDR3 comprises 16 residues. V was pared by 7 bases and J by 8 bases, with 16 bases of the junction left unmatched. The CDR3 DNA sequence: TGTGCCAGCACCCTAGGGGGGCGGGGGGCCTTGGATGAGCAGTTCTTC. It translates to CASTLGGRGALDEQFF.

V usage is TRBV9 and J usage is TRBJ2-1; a weak D match, TRBD1 (6 bases). V was trimmed by 0 bases and J by 5 bases, leaving 9 bases between them. CDR1 is SGDLS, CDR2 YYNGEE, per germline. There are 14 residues in the CDR3. The chain's CDR3 is CASSVVGQNNEQFF. The CDR3 nucleotides read TGTGCCAGCAGCGTAGTAGGACAGAACAATGAGCAGTTCTTC.

This clone was picked up one time. This chain joins TRBV7-9 and TRBJ1-6; TRBD1 matches 8 bases. The CDR3 has 16 residues. Trimming took 4 bases from V and 3 from J; bases not matched to a gene: 5. Per germline, CDR1 SEHNR and CDR2 FQNEAQ (reference sequence). In DNA, the CDR3 is TGTGCCAGCAGCTCAAACGACAGGGGCTATAATTCACCCCTCCACTTT. Translated, it gives CASSSNDRGYNSPLHF.

The chain uses TRBV7-9 and TRBJ1-5; tentative D call: TRBD1 (5 bases). Germline V gene data show CDR1 as SEHNR and CDR2 as FQNEAQ (reference sequence). This CDR3 region has 14 residues. Trimming removed 5 bases at V and 4 bases at J, with 12 bases between. This chain's CDR3 is CASSQGSGNQPQHF. The CDR3 DNA sequence: TGTGCCAGCAGCCAGGGATCCGGGAATCAGCCCCAGCATTTT.